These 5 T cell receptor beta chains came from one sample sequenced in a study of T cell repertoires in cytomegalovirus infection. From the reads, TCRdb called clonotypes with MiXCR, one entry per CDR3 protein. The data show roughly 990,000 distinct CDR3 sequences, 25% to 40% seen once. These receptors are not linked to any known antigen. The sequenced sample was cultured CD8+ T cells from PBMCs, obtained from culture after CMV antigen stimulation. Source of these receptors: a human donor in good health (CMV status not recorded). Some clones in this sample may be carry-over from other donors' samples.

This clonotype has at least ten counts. CDR3 nucleotides: TGTGCCAGCAGCTTTCCTGACGGGGCCAACGTCCTGACTTTC. It translates to CASSFPDGANVLTF. The chain employs TRBV7-2 and TRBJ2-6; D call uncertain. CDR1 is SGHTA, CDR2 FQGNSA, per germline. Trimming stripped 3 bases from V and 4 bases from J, with 7 bases between. The CDR3 runs 14 residues. The whole variable domain, remainder taken from reference TRBV7-2 and TRBJ2-6, is GAGVSQSPSNKVTEKGKDVELRCDPISGHTALYWYRQSLGQGLEFLIYFQGNSAPDKSGLPSDRFSAERTGGSVSTLTIQRTQQEDSAVYLCASSFPDGANVLTFGAGSRLTVL.

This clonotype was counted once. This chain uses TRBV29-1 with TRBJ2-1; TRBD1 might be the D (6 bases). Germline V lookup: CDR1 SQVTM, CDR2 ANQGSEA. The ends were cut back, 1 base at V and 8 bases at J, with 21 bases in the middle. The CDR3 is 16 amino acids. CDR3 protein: CSVEGAAGDMRDEQFF. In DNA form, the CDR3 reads TGCAGCGTTGAAGGCGCGGCAGGGGATATGAGGGATGAGCAGTTCTTC.

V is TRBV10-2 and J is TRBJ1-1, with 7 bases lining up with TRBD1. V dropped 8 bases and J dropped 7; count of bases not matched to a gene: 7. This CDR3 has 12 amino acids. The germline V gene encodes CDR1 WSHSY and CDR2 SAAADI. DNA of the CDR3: TGCGCCAGCCAGACAGGGTTGGATGAAGCTTTCTTT. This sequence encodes CASQTGLDEAFF.

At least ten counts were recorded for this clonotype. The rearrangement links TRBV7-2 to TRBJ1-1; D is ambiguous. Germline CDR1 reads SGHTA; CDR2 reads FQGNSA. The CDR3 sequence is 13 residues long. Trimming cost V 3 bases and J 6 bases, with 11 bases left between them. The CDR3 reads CASSFGKGAEAFF. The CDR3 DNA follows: TGTGCCAGCAGCTTCGGAAAAGGCGCTGAAGCTTTCTTT.

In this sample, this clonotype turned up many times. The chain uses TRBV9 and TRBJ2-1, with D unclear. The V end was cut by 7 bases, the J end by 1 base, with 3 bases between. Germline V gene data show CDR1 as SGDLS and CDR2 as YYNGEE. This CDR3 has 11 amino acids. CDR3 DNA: TGTGCCAGCGGATCCTACAATGAGCAGTTCTTC. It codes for CASGSYNEQFF.